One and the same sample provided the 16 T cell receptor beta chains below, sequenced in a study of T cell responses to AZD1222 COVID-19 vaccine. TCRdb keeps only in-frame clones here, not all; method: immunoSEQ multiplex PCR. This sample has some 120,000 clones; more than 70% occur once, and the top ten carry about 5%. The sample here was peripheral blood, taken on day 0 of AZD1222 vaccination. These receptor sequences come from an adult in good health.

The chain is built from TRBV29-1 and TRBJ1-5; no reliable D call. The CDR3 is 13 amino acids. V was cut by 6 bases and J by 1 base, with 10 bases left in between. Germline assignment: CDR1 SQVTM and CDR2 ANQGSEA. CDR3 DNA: TGCAGCGTGGGCGGGGTAAGCAATCAGCCCCAGCATTTT. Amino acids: CSVGGVSNQPQHF.

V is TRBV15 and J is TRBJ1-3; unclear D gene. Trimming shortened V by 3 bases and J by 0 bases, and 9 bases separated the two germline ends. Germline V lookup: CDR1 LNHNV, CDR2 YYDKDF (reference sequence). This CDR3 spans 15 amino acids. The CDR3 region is CATSRDSSSGNTIYF. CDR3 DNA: TGTGCCACCAGCAGGGACTCCTCCTCTGGAAACACCATATATTTT.

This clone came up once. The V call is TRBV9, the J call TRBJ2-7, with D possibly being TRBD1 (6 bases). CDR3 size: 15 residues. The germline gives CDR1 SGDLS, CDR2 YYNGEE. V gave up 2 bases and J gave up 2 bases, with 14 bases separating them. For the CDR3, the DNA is TGTGCCAGCAGCGTCAGGACAGTCCCGGCCTACGAGCAGTACTTC. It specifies CASSVRTVPAYEQYF.

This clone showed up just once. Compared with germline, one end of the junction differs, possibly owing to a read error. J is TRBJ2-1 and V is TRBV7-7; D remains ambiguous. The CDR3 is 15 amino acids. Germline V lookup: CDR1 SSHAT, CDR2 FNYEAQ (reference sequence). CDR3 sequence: CASSPGGLRLDEQFF. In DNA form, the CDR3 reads TGTGCTAGCAGCCCCGGCGGCCTACGATTAGATGAGCAGTTCTTC.

CDR3 nucleotides: TGTGCCAGCAGCTGGGAAGTCGCGGGGGGGAAGACCCAGTACTTC. It encodes CASSWEVAGGKTQYF. This rearrangement joins TRBV7-2 to TRBJ2-5, with 9 bases identical to TRBD2. Germline CDR1 and CDR2: SGHTA and FQGNSA. J was trimmed by 6 bases and V by 4 bases; bases with no gene match: 9. The CDR3 covers 15 residues.

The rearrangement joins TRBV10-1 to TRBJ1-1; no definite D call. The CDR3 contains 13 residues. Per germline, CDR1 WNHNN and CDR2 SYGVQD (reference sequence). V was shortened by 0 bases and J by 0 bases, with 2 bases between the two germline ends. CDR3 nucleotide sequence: TGCGCCAGCAGTGAGTCCTTGAACACTGAAGCTTTCTTT. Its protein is CASSESLNTEAFF.

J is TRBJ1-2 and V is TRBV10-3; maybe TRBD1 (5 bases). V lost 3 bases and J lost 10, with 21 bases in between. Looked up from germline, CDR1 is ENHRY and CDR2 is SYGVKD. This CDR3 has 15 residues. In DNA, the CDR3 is TGTGCCATCAGTGAATTACAGGTTACCCGGCACTACTACACCTTC. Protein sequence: CAISELQVTRHYYTF.

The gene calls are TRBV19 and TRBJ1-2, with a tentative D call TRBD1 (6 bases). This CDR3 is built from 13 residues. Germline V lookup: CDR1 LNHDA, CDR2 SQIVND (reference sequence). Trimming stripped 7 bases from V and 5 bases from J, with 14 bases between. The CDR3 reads CASIGQGSYGYTF. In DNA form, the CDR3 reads TGTGCCAGTATCGGGCAGGGGAGTTATGGCTACACCTTC.

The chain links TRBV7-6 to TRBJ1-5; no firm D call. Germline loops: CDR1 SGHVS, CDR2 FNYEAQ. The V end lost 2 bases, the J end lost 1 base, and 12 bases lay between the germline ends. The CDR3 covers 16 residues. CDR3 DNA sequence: TGTGCCAGCAGCTTAAGTTCGGGGTTGAGCAATCAGCCCCAGCATTTT. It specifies CASSLSSGLSNQPQHF.

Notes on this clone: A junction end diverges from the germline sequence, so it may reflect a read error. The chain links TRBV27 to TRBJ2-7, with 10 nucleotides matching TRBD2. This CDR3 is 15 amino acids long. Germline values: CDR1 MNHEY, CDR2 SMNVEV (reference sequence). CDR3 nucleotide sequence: TGTGCCAGCAGTTCAACTCCCGGGACTAGCGCCCCGCTGAACTTC. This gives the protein CASSSTPGTSAPLNF.

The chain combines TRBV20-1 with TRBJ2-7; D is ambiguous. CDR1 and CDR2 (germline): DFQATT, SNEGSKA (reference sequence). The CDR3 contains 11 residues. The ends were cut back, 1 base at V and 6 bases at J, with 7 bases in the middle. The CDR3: CSARGDSEQYF. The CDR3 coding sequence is TGCAGTGCTAGAGGAGACTCCGAGCAGTACTTC.

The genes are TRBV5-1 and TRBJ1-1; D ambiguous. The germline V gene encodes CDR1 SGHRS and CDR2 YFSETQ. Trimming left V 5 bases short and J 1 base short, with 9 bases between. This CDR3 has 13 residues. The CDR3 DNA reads TGCGCCAGCAGGCCGACAACGAACACTGAAGCTTTCTTT. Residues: CASRPTTNTEAFF.

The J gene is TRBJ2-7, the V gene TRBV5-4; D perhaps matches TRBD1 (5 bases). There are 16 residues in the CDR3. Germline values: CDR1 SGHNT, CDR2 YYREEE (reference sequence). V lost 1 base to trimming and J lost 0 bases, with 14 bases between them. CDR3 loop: CASSLRSQGLSYEQYF. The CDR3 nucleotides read TGTGCCAGCAGCTTGCGATCCCAGGGCCTCTCCTACGAGCAGTACTTC.

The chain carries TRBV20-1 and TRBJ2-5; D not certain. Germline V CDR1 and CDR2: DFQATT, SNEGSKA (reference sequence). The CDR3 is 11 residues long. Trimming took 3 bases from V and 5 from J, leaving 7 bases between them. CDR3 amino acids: CSARGLETQYF. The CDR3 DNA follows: TGCAGTGCTAGGGGATTGGAGACCCAGTACTTC.

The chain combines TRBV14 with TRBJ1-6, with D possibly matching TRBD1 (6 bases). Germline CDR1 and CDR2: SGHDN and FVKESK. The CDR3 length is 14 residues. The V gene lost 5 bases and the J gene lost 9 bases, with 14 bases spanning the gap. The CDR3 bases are TGTGCCAGCAGCGAGGGGGGGCCAGTTTCACCCCTCCACTTT. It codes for CASSEGGPVSPLHF.

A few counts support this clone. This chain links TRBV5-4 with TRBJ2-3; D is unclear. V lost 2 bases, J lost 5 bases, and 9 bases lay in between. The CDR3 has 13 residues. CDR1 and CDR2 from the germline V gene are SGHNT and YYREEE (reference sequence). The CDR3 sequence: CASSFNGEDTQYF. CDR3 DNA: TGTGCCAGCAGCTTCAATGGGGAAGATACGCAGTATTTT.